Each of the 22 T cell receptor beta chains below was sequenced from the same sample in a study of memory CD4+ T cells and cytomegalovirus serostatus. Only in-frame clones appear in the TCRdb table, and some are missing; sequencing was by immunoSEQ multiplex PCR. The table has about 56,000 clones, over 65% seen once. The sort gate was single viable CD3+CD4+CD8-CD45RO+ cells for memory CD4+ T cells. Sequenced: memory CD4+ T cells from blood. These receptors were obtained from an adult in good health and CMV-seropositive.

The chain recombines TRBV28 with TRBJ1-3; 9 bases agree with TRBD1. The V gene end was trimmed by 5 bases and the J gene end by 0 bases; junction bases not matched to a gene: 8. CDR1 and CDR2 from the germline V gene are MDHEN and SYDVKM. CDR3 length: 17 residues. The CDR3 region is CASSHYGTGYSGNTIYF. Here the CDR3 DNA reads TGTGCCAGCAGTCATTATGGGACAGGGTACTCTGGAAACACCATATATTTT.

The rearrangement joins TRBV12-1 to TRBJ2-7; the table names TRBD1, a call not compared with the DNA. TRBV12-1 is tagged as a pseudogene. The length of the CDR3 is 18 residues. CDR3 nucleotides: TGTGCCAGCAGCTCTAACCGACCGGACAGGGGGGGATCCTACGAGCAGTACGTC. The encoded protein is CASSSNRPDRGGSYEQYV.

This clone appeared a single time. The chain combines TRBV28 with TRBJ2-5; D uncertain. Trimming took 3 bases from V and 9 from J, leaving 8 bases between them. Germline lookup yields CDR1 MDHEN and CDR2 SYDVKM. The length of the CDR3 is 11 residues. CDR3 sequence reads: CASSFSTAQYF. CDR3 DNA sequence: TGTGCCAGCAGTTTTAGTACGGCCCAGTACTTC.

This clone appeared a few times. The chain joins TRBV10-3 to TRBJ2-3; possibly TRBD2 for D (6 bases). Trimming shortened V by 10 bases and J by 3 bases, and 11 bases separated the two germline ends. This CDR3 has 12 amino acids. Germline V CDR1 and CDR2: ENHRY, SYGVKD. The CDR3 is CATRAGTDTQYF. The DNA of the CDR3 is TGTGCCACCAGGGCGGGGACAGATACGCAGTATTTT.

This clone was counted a few times. V is TRBV7-2 and J is TRBJ1-5; D possibly corresponds to TRBD1 (5 bases). The ends were cut back, 8 bases at V and 4 bases at J, with 9 bases in the middle. Germline V gene lookup returns CDR1 SGHTA and CDR2 FQGNSA. The CDR3 spans 12 residues. Here the CDR3 DNA reads TGTGCCAGCCGGGGACCAAATCAGCCCCAGCATTTT. It translates to CASRGPNQPQHF.

The V gene is TRBV28, the J gene TRBJ1-4, with a weak D call TRBD1 (5 bases). The CDR3 has 15 amino acids. The germline V gene has CDR1 MDHEN and CDR2 SYDVKM. V lost 5 bases and J lost 7, with 17 bases in between. The DNA of the CDR3 is TGTGCCAGCAGTGAGGGGACGGGCGGCCGTGAAAAACTGTTTTTT. It translates to CASSEGTGGREKLFF.

The chain combines TRBV7-2 with TRBJ2-2, with 9 bases lining up with TRBD1. This CDR3 has 15 amino acids. CDR1 and CDR2 from the germline V gene are SGHTA and FQGNSA. The ends lost 2 bases at V and 7 bases at J; junction bases unmatched: 5. CDR3 loop: CASSLKGQGHGELFF. The CDR3, as DNA: TGTGCCAGCAGCTTAAAGGGACAGGGACACGGGGAGCTGTTTTTT.

The chain employs TRBV4-1 and TRBJ2-2, with no clear D. V was clipped by 1 base and J by 3 bases, with 9 bases between them. The CDR3 consists of 15 residues. From germline, CDR1 is MGHRA and CDR2 YSYEKL. This CDR3 is CASSQANRDTGELFF. The CDR3 bases are TGCGCCAGCAGCCAAGCTAACCGAGACACCGGGGAGCTGTTTTTT.

The rearrangement uses TRBV30 and TRBJ2-6; D might be TRBD1 (5 bases). Trimming took off 1 base at V and 0 bases at J, with 7 bases between the two ends. The CDR3 contains 15 residues. Germline CDR1 and CDR2: GTSNPN and SVGIG (reference sequence). As DNA, the CDR3 is TGTGCCTGGAGTGCACAGGCCTCTGGGGCCAACGTCCTGACTTTC. This translates into CAWSAQASGANVLTF.

This sequence joins TRBV28 and TRBJ2-7; D not resolved. Trimming removed 2 bases from V and 1 base from J, with 6 bases in between. Germline loops: CDR1 MDHEN, CDR2 SYDVKM. This CDR3 contains 13 residues. This chain's CDR3 is CASSLAVSYEQYF. CDR3 sequence (DNA): TGTGCCAGCAGTTTAGCGGTTTCCTACGAGCAGTACTTC. Full variable domain (outside the CDR3, taken from reference TRBV28 and TRBJ2-7): DVKVTQSSRYLVKRTGEKVFLECVQDMDHENMFWYRQDPGLGLRLIYFSYDVKMKEKGDIPEGYSVSREKKERFSLILESASTNQTSMYLCASSLAVSYEQYFGPGTRLTVT.

The chain links TRBV7-8 to TRBJ1-5, with TRBD1 as a possible D gene (5 bases). Trimming shortened V by 3 bases and J by 6 bases, and 9 bases separated the two germline ends. Germline V gene lookup returns CDR1 SGHVS and CDR2 FQNEAQ. This CDR3 spans 13 amino acids. The CDR3 reads CASSFSGGQPQHF. The CDR3, as DNA: TGTGCCAGCAGCTTTTCCGGGGGTCAGCCCCAGCATTTT.

The sample holds a few counts of this clone. This CDR3 reads CASSQAAYGEAFF. The CDR3 DNA reads TGTGCCAGCAGCCAAGCCGCGTACGGTGAAGCTTTCTTT. V gene TRBV14 combines with J gene TRBJ1-1; D remains ambiguous. V shed 1 base and J shed 7 bases, with 10 bases lying between them. Germline V CDR1 and CDR2: SGHDN, FVKESK. The CDR3 has 13 amino acids.

The chain recombines TRBV7-8 with TRBJ1-1; no definite D call. The germline gives CDR1 SGHVS, CDR2 FQNEAQ. The CDR3 extends over 14 amino acids. The V end was cut by 1 base, the J end by 1 base, with 7 bases between. CDR3 nucleotide sequence: TGTGCCAGCAGCTTAGAAGAAGCGAACACTGAAGCTTTCTTT. Translated: CASSLEEANTEAFF. Using reference TRBV7-8 and TRBJ1-1 for the parts outside the CDR3, the full variable domain is GAGVSQSPRYKVAKRGQDVALRCDPISGHVSLFWYQQALGQGPEFLTYFQNEAQLDKSGLPSDRFFAERPEGSVSTLKIQRTQQEDSAVYLCASSLEEANTEAFFGQGTRLTVV.

This clone was counted between two and nine times. V gene TRBV15 combines with J gene TRBJ2-7; D is tentatively TRBD1 or TRBD2 (5 bases each). Germline loops: CDR1 LNHNV, CDR2 YYDKDF (reference sequence). Between the trimmed V and J ends, which lost 5 bases and 2 bases, there was a span of 10 bases. This CDR3 is built from 13 residues. CDR3 region: CATSRWGTYEQYV. CDR3 coding DNA: TGTGCCACCAGCCGCTGGGGGACCTACGAGCAGTACGTC.

This CDR3 reads CASGTAGQGAHTQYF. In DNA form, the CDR3 reads TGTGCCAGCGGTACTGCGGGACAGGGGGCACATACGCAGTATTTT. The chain links TRBV11-2 to TRBJ2-3, with TRBD1 matching over 12 bases. The germline gives CDR1 SGHAT, CDR2 FQNNGV. The CDR3 length is 15 residues. The V segment lost 8 bases and the J segment 7 bases; nucleotides outside the gene matches: 10.

V usage is TRBV7-9 and J usage is TRBJ1-2; 7 bases align to TRBD1. V lost 5 bases, J lost 7 bases, and 4 bases stayed unmatched. CDR1 and CDR2 from the germline V gene are SEHNR and FQNEAQ (reference sequence). The length of the CDR3 is 12 residues. CDR3 residues: CASSANRGGYTF. The CDR3, as DNA: TGTGCCAGCAGCGCAAACAGGGGTGGCTACACCTTC.

This clone was counted only a few times. The chain joins TRBV6-1 to TRBJ1-1, with 9 bases matching TRBD1. This CDR3 is built from 14 residues. Germline V lookup: CDR1 MNHNS, CDR2 SASEGT. J gave up 8 bases and V 6 bases, and 10 bases lay outside the gene matches. The CDR3 protein is CASRLTGQGGEAFF. CDR3 bases: TGTGCCAGCAGATTAACGGGACAGGGCGGGGAAGCTTTCTTT.

This clone has just a few counts. The rearrangement joins TRBV2 to TRBJ2-1; the D gene is possibly TRBD1 (5 bases). This CDR3 has 15 amino acids. CDR1 SNHLY and CDR2 FYNNEI come from the germline V gene. Trimming pared 5 bases from V and 5 bases from J, leaving 16 bases between. CDR3 sequence: CASSQGLAGDNEQFF. In DNA, the CDR3 is TGTGCCAGCAGTCAGGGCCTCGCTGGGGACAATGAGCAGTTCTTC.

This chain's CDR3 is CASSLGVLAFEQYV. As DNA, the CDR3 is TGTGCCAGCAGCTTAGGGGTTTTAGCTTTTGAGCAGTACGTC. The V call is TRBV7-8, the J call TRBJ2-7; D is uncertain. Trimming took off 1 base at V and 7 bases at J, with 14 bases between the two ends. Germline CDR1 reads SGHVS; CDR2 reads FQNEAQ. The CDR3 is 14 residues long.

V usage is TRBV5-5 and J usage is TRBJ2-2; TRBD1 matches at 11 bases. This CDR3 is built from 14 residues. CDR1 is SGHKS, CDR2 YYEKEE, per germline (reference sequence). The junction had 0 bases not matched to a gene; V was cut back by 4 bases and J by 4 bases. For the CDR3, the DNA is TGTGCCAGCAGCGGGACAGGGGGCACCGGGGAGCTGTTTTTT. It encodes CASSGTGGTGELFF.

For the CDR3, the DNA is TGTGCCAGCCTCTCCGGGACTAGTGGCACAGATACGCAGTATTTT. It is translated as CASLSGTSGTDTQYF. The chain employs TRBV6-5 and TRBJ2-3, with 8 bases fitting TRBD2. Losses at the gene ends were 8 bases for V and 1 base for J; bases not matched to a gene: 8. The CDR3 is made up of 15 amino acids. Germline loops: CDR1 MNHEY, CDR2 SVGAGI.

The rearrangement links TRBV5-6 to TRBJ1-2; D unclear. This CDR3 comprises 16 residues. V lost 0 bases, J lost 2 bases, and 14 bases lay in between. Germline V gene lookup returns CDR1 SGHDT and CDR2 YYEEEE. In DNA, the CDR3 is TGTGCCAGCAGCTTGGAGGGAGACCAAAGGAACTATGGCTACACCTTC. It codes for CASSLEGDQRNYGYTF.